The next 2 T cell receptor beta chains were all read from a single sample in a study of blood T cell repertoires in COVID-19. Sequencing used immunoSEQ multiplex PCR; TCRdb keeps in-frame clones, though not all of them. The sample lists nearly 400,000 clones; around nine tenths were seen once. Sequenced: PBMCs or T cells enriched from blood (not recorded which). The receptors derive from a woman between 25 and 40 years old who had recovered from COVID-19.

V usage is TRBV28 and J usage is TRBJ1-6, with a tentative D call TRBD1 (5 bases). The CDR3 consists of 15 residues. Trimming removed 6 bases from V and 6 bases from J, with 15 bases in between. Per the germline V gene, CDR1 is MDHEN and CDR2 is SYDVKM. Written as DNA, the CDR3 is TGTGCCAGCAGGGGCGGGGGACGGATTAATTCACCCCTCCACTTT. Its translation is CASRGGGRINSPLHF. The variable domain in full, completed from reference TRBV28 and TRBJ1-6, reads DVKVTQSSRYLVKRTGEKVFLECVQDMDHENMFWYRQDPGLGLRLIYFSYDVKMKEKGDIPEGYSVSREKKERFSLILESASTNQTSMYLCASRGGGRINSPLHFGNGTRLTVT.

This sequence joins TRBV9 and TRBJ2-1; 11 positions agree with TRBD2. This CDR3 has 15 amino acids. CDR1 and CDR2 (germline): SGDLS, YYNGEE. With 5 bases clipped from V and 5 bases from J, the junction kept 6 bases outside the gene matches. The CDR3 protein is CASSFGLAGNNEQFF. The CDR3 coding sequence is TGTGCCAGCAGTTTTGGACTAGCGGGCAACAATGAGCAGTTCTTC.